The clone carrying this T cell receptor beta chain occurred a few times. The target antigen is unknown. The sample is drawn from a study of Ad26.COV2.S vaccination and SARS-CoV-2 variants. Broader study findings: Reported findings describe substantial breadth in spike-specific CD8+ and CD4+ T cell responses following vaccination. Vaccinees displayed broader spike-specific TCR repertoires than placebo recipients. With respect to non-spike TCR breadth, vaccine and placebo recipients were similar.

Produced via immunoSEQ multiplex PCR; TCRdb's table is partial and in-frame only. The sample lists approximately 400,000 clones; approximately 81% were seen once. Germline loops: CDR1 MNHEY, CDR2 SVGEGT. Trimming at V came to 5 bases and at J to 5 bases, leaving 4 bases not matched to a gene. This CDR3 comprises 13 residues. Described treatment: 19 received Ad26.COV2.S at low or high dose, single or two shots; roughly five received placebo; per-sample allocation not given. The samples date from day 63 after the first vaccine or placebo injection. As its vector, the vaccine had Ad26, which expressed Wuhan-strain SARS-CoV-2 spike.

This rearrangement joins TRBV6-2 or TRBV6-3 to TRBJ1-2, with 8 bases that match TRBD1. The sequence came from a person aged 18-60 years who received the Ad26.COV2.S COVID-19 vaccine or a placebo. The input for sequencing was peripheral blood, taken in a trial of Ad26.COV2.S vaccine versus placebo. The CDR3 coding sequence is TGTGCCAGCAGTCCCCGGACAGGGTATGGCTACACCTTC. It specifies CASSPRTGYGYTF.